The T cell receptor beta chain under discussion was sequenced for a study of shared clonotypes between healthy human individuals. General study results and limits: Represented diversity (both genetic and exposure-history) was limited by the small number of donors. Donor clonotype sharing was expected to depend on sequencing depth.

This CDR3 is 17 amino acids long. Germline V gene sequence: CDR1 SGHRS, CDR2 YFSETQ. J lost 3 bases, V lost 0 bases, and 9 bases had no gene match. Every subset had its genomic DNA shared out evenly among several immunoSEQ plates. The table came from immunoSEQ multiplex PCR; TCRdb's copy has only in-frame clones and leaves some out. The sample consists of millions of clones, about 95% of them appearing once. Only CD45RO-negative cells positively selected for CCR7 counted as naive CD8 cells, so terminally differentiated effector memory CD45RA+ cells were excluded. As regards this clone: Its specificity is not known.

The chain has TRBV5-1 and TRBJ2-3; the match to TRBD1 covers 8 bases. This TCR was sampled from a man between 18 and 35 years old in good health. Sequenced: naive CD8+ T cells sorted from blood. The CDR3 reads CASSLAFPRGLTDTQYF. The CDR3 coding sequence is TGCGCCAGCAGCTTGGCTTTTCCCAGGGGGCTTACAGATACGCAGTATTTT.